This is a list of T cell receptor beta chains from one sample in a study of siplizumab effects on memory and regulatory T cells. The repertoire was sequenced with immunoSEQ multiplex PCR; TCRdb's copy has only in-frame clones and lacks some. Here the sample spans about 62,000 clones, around 80% being singletons. Sequenced sample: memory CD4+ T cells sorted from blood. The receptor source for this set is a human donor in good health. Each CDR3 is given with its conserved first and last residue. The D gene is left open where the match is weak. A row's size may be missing; if present it is once, few, many or a size class.

clone_size: NA; v_call: TRBV5-8; j_call: TRBJ1-5; cdr3_length: 14; d_call: NA; cdr3_aa: CASSFREAGQPQHF; cdr3_nt: TGTGCCAGCAGCTTCCGGGAAGCCGGTCAGCCCCAGCATTTT
clone_size: NA; v_call: TRBV2; j_call: TRBJ1-2; cdr3_length: 12; d_call: NA; cdr3_aa: CASSPRDNGYTF; cdr3_nt: TGTGCCAGCAGTCCCCGGGACAACGGCTACACCTTC
clone_size: NA; v_call: TRBV5-1; j_call: TRBJ1-3; cdr3_length: 15; d_call: NA; cdr3_aa: CASSLTVSSGNTIYF; cdr3_nt: TGCGCCAGCAGCTTGACCGTGAGCTCTGGAAACACCATATATTTT
clone_size: NA; v_call: TRBV4-1; j_call: TRBJ1-5; cdr3_length: 16; d_call: NA; cdr3_aa: CASSQGGYGINQPQHF; cdr3_nt: TGCGCCAGCAGCCAAGGGGGGTACGGGATCAATCAGCCCCAGCATTTT
clone_size: NA; v_call: TRBV30; j_call: TRBJ1-2; cdr3_length: 12; d_call: NA; cdr3_aa: CAWNSGSYGYTF; cdr3_nt: TGTGCCTGGAATTCGGGGTCCTATGGCTACACCTTC
clone_size: NA; v_call: TRBV7-6; j_call: TRBJ1-1; cdr3_length: 12; d_call: TRBD1; cdr3_aa: CASSDRGQEAFF; cdr3_nt: TGTGCCAGCAGCGACAGGGGGCAGGAGGCTTTCTTT
clone_size: once; v_call: TRBV5-4; j_call: TRBJ2-1; cdr3_length: 15; d_call: NA; cdr3_aa: CASSFRLAQYNEQFF; cdr3_nt: TGTGCCAGCAGCTTCCGGCTAGCCCAATACAATGAGCAGTTCTTC
clone_size: NA; v_call: TRBV5-1; j_call: TRBJ2-1; cdr3_length: 17; d_call: TRBD2; cdr3_aa: CASSPGGGAGSYNEQFF; cdr3_nt: TGCGCCAGCAGCCCCGGCGGGGGGGCGGGCTCCTACAATGAGCAGTTCTTC
clone_size: NA; v_call: TRBV5-8; j_call: TRBJ1-5; cdr3_length: 17; d_call: NA; cdr3_aa: CASSLYWTADSNQPQHF; cdr3_nt: TGTGCCAGCAGCTTGTATTGGACCGCCGATAGCAATCAGCCCCAGCATTTT
clone_size: NA; v_call: TRBV18; j_call: TRBJ1-2; cdr3_length: 13; d_call: NA; cdr3_aa: CASSPDPNYGYTF; cdr3_nt: TGTGCCAGCTCACCCGACCCTAACTATGGCTACACCTTC
clone_size: NA; v_call: TRBV7-7; j_call: TRBJ2-5; cdr3_length: 14; d_call: NA; cdr3_aa: CASSLSGVRETQYF; cdr3_nt: TGTGCCAGCAGCTTAAGTGGGGTACGGGAGACCCAGTACTTC
clone_size: few; v_call: TRBV28; j_call: TRBJ1-2; cdr3_length: 15; d_call: NA; cdr3_aa: CASIRTAGQFYGYTF; cdr3_nt: TGTGCCAGCATTCGAACGGCGGGACAATTCTATGGCTACACCTTC
clone_size: NA; v_call: TRBV9; j_call: TRBJ1-1; cdr3_length: 15; d_call: NA; cdr3_aa: CASSDRGLLGTEAFF; cdr3_nt: TGTGCCAGCAGCGACCGGGGGCTCCTCGGCACTGAAGCTTTCTTT
clone_size: NA; v_call: TRBV7-9; j_call: TRBJ2-7; cdr3_length: 14; d_call: TRBD2; cdr3_aa: CASSLLAGGHEQYF; cdr3_nt: TGTGCCAGCAGCTTACTGGCGGGGGGCCACGAGCAGTACTTC
clone_size: NA; v_call: TRBV29-1; j_call: TRBJ2-2; cdr3_length: 16; d_call: NA; cdr3_aa: CSVAWGTTTNTGELFF; cdr3_nt: TGCAGCGTTGCGTGGGGGACAACCACGAACACCGGGGAGCTGTTTTTT
clone_size: NA; v_call: TRBV1; j_call: TRBJ1-1; cdr3_length: 15; d_call: NA; cdr3_aa: CTSSQGDREEGEAFF; cdr3_nt: TGCACCAGCAGCCAAGGCGATCGGGAGGAAGGTGAAGCTTTCTTT
clone_size: NA; v_call: TRBV5-6; j_call: TRBJ1-4; cdr3_length: 15; d_call: NA; cdr3_aa: CASSFTGSTNEKLFF; cdr3_nt: TGTGCCAGCAGCTTCACCGGATCAACTAATGAAAAACTGTTTTTT
clone_size: NA; v_call: TRBV5-5; j_call: TRBJ1-4; cdr3_length: 15; d_call: NA; cdr3_aa: CASSYPGRTNEKLFF; cdr3_nt: TGTGCCAGCAGCTACCCGGGACGGACTAATGAAAAACTGTTTTTT
clone_size: NA; v_call: TRBV29-1; j_call: TRBJ2-7; cdr3_length: 13; d_call: TRBD1; cdr3_aa: CSVARDSPYEQYF; cdr3_nt: TGCAGCGTTGCCCGGGACAGCCCCTACGAGCAGTACTTC
clone_size: few; v_call: TRBV5-6; j_call: TRBJ2-3; cdr3_length: 13; d_call: TRBD2; cdr3_aa: CASRRLATDTQYF; cdr3_nt: TGTGCCAGCAGGAGACTAGCCACAGATACGCAGTATTTT
clone_size: NA; v_call: TRBV4-2; j_call: TRBJ1-1; cdr3_length: 15; d_call: NA; cdr3_aa: CASSQYVGPNTEAFF; cdr3_nt: TGTGCCAGCAGCCAATACGTTGGCCCAAACACTGAAGCTTTCTTT
clone_size: NA; v_call: TRBV7-6; j_call: TRBJ1-2; cdr3_length: 12; d_call: NA; cdr3_aa: CASSQPGQANTF; cdr3_nt: TGTGCCAGCAGCCAACCTGGGCAGGCCAACACCTTC
clone_size: NA; v_call: TRBV6-1; j_call: TRBJ1-2; cdr3_length: 17; d_call: TRBD1; cdr3_aa: CASSEPGQGGLRGGYTF; cdr3_nt: TGTGCCAGCAGCGAACCGGGACAGGGAGGCCTAAGGGGTGGCTACACCTTC
clone_size: NA; v_call: TRBV1; j_call: TRBJ1-2; cdr3_length: 13; d_call: NA; cdr3_aa: CTSCGTGNYGYTF; cdr3_nt: TGCACCAGCTGTGGGACAGGGAACTATGGCTACACCTTC
clone_size: NA; v_call: TRBV6-6; j_call: TRBJ1-5; cdr3_length: 14; d_call: NA; cdr3_aa: CASSYSSQYQPQHF; cdr3_nt: TGTGCCAGCAGTTACTCATCTCAATATCAGCCCCAGCATTTT
clone_size: NA; v_call: TRBV7-2; j_call: TRBJ2-7; cdr3_length: 14; d_call: TRBD2; cdr3_aa: CASTGTSGVFEQYF; cdr3_nt: TGTGCCAGCACCGGGACTAGCGGGGTGTTCGAGCAGTACTTC
clone_size: NA; v_call: TRBV5-5; j_call: TRBJ1-2; cdr3_length: 12; d_call: NA; cdr3_aa: CASSLWEGGYTF; cdr3_nt: TGTGCCAGCAGCTTGTGGGAAGGAGGCTACACCTTC
clone_size: few; v_call: TRBV4-1; j_call: TRBJ1-4; cdr3_length: 16; d_call: TRBD1; cdr3_aa: CASSQETGAGDEKLFF; cdr3_nt: TGCGCCAGCAGCCAAGAGACAGGGGCCGGGGATGAAAAACTGTTTTTT
clone_size: NA; v_call: TRBV6-9; j_call: TRBJ1-1; cdr3_length: 13; d_call: NA; cdr3_aa: CASSYSSGFEAFF; cdr3_nt: TGTGCCAGCAGTTACTCGTCGGGGTTTGAAGCTTTCTTT
clone_size: NA; v_call: TRBV19; j_call: TRBJ1-6; cdr3_length: 15; d_call: TRBD1; cdr3_aa: CASSMGDRGNSPLHF; cdr3_nt: TGTGCCAGTAGTATGGGAGACAGGGGGAATTCACCCCTCCACTTT
clone_size: NA; v_call: TRBV11-1; j_call: TRBJ2-7; cdr3_length: 12; d_call: TRBD1; cdr3_aa: CASRQGSYEQYF; cdr3_nt: TGTGCCAGCCGACAGGGCTCTTACGAGCAGTACTTC
clone_size: few; v_call: TRBV7-2; j_call: TRBJ1-1; cdr3_length: 13; d_call: TRBD1; cdr3_aa: CASSSGTGGAAFF; cdr3_nt: TGTGCCAGCAGCTCGGGGACAGGGGGAGCAGCTTTCTTT
clone_size: NA; v_call: TRBV2; j_call: TRBJ1-1; cdr3_length: 15; d_call: TRBD1; cdr3_aa: CASRAGTGGLSEAFF; cdr3_nt: TGTGCCAGCAGGGCTGGAACAGGGGGCTTATCCGAAGCTTTCTTT
clone_size: once; v_call: TRBV6-6; j_call: TRBJ2-5; cdr3_length: 15; d_call: NA; cdr3_aa: CASRSHGPAGETQYF; cdr3_nt: TGTGCCAGCAGATCTCATGGGCCCGCTGGAGAGACCCAGTACTTC
clone_size: NA; v_call: TRBV4-3; j_call: TRBJ1-2; cdr3_length: 12; d_call: NA; cdr3_aa: CASSQGNYGYTF; cdr3_nt: TGCGCCAGCAGCCAAGGGAATTATGGCTACACCTTC
clone_size: NA; v_call: TRBV11-3; j_call: TRBJ2-4; cdr3_length: 16; d_call: TRBD2; cdr3_aa: CASSLIAGGLGNIQYF; cdr3_nt: TGTGCCAGCAGCTTGATCGCGGGGGGGCTCGGGAACATTCAGTACTTC
clone_size: NA; v_call: TRBV4-2; j_call: TRBJ2-1; cdr3_length: 15; d_call: NA; cdr3_aa: CASSQEWDVYNEQFF; cdr3_nt: TGTGCCAGCAGCCAAGAATGGGACGTCTACAATGAGCAGTTCTTC
clone_size: NA; v_call: TRBV5-1; j_call: TRBJ2-1; cdr3_length: 15; d_call: TRBD1; cdr3_aa: CASSLGQGQKNEQFF; cdr3_nt: TGCGCCAGCAGCTTGGGACAGGGGCAAAAAAATGAGCAGTTCTTC
clone_size: NA; v_call: TRBV30; j_call: TRBJ2-7; cdr3_length: 14; d_call: TRBD1; cdr3_aa: CAWSGETGGYEQYF; cdr3_nt: TGTGCCTGGAGTGGGGAGACAGGGGGATACGAGCAGTACTTC